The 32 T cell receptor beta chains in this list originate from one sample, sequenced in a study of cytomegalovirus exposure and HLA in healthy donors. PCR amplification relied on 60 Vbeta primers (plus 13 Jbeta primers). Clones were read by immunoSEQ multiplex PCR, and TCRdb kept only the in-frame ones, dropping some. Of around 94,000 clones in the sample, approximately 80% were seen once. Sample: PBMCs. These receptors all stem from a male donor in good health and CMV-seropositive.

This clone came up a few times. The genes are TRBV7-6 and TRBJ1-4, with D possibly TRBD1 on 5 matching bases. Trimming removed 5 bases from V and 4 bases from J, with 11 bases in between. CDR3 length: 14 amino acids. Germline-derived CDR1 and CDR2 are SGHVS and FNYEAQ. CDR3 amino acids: CASSKQVFNEKLFF. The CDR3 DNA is TGTGCCAGCAGCAAACAGGTTTTTAATGAAAAACTGTTTTTT.

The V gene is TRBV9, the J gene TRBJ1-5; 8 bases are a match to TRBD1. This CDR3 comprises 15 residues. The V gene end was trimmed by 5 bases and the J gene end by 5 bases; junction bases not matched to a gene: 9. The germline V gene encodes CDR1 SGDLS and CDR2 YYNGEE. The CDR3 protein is CASSGDAGGDQPQHF. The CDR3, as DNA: TGTGCCAGCAGTGGGGACGCAGGGGGCGATCAGCCCCAGCATTTT.

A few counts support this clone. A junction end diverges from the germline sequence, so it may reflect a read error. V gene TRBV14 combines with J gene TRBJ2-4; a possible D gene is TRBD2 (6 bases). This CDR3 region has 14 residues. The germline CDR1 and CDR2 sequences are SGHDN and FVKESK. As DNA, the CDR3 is TGTGCCAGCAGCCAAGCGTACGGGGGAAACAGTCAGTACTTC. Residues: CASSQAYGGNSQYF.

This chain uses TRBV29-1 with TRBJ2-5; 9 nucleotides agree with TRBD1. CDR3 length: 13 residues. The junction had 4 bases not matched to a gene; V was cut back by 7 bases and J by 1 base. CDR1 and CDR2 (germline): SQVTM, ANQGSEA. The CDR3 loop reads CSGNRGPQETQYF. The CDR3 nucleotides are TGCAGCGGTAACAGGGGGCCCCAAGAGACCCAGTACTTC.

The CDR3 nucleotides are TGTGCCAGCAGTCGACAGGGAAACTACGAGCAGTACTTC. As protein: CASSRQGNYEQYF. The chain couples TRBV27 to TRBJ2-7; 7 nucleotides align to TRBD1. This CDR3 comprises 13 residues. Germline assignment: CDR1 MNHEY and CDR2 SMNVEV (reference sequence). V was clipped by 5 bases and J by 3 bases; unmatched bases: 4.

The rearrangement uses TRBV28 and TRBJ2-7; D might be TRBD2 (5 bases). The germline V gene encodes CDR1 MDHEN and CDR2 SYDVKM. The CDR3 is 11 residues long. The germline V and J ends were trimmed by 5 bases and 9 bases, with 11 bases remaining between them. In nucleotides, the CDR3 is TGTGCCAGCAGTCCGGGGATCTGGCAGTACTTC. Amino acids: CASSPGIWQYF.

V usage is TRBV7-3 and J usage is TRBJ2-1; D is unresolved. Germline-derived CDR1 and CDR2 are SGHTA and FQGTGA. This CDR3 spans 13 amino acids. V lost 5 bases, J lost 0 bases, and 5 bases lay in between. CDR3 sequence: CASSPGSYNEQFF. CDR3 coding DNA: TGTGCCAGCAGCCCAGGCTCCTACAATGAGCAGTTCTTC. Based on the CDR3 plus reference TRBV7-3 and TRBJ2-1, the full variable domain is GAGVSQTPSNKVTEKGKYVELRCDPISGHTALYWYRQSLGQGPEFLIYFQGTGAADDSGLPNDRFFAVRPEGSVSTLKIQRTERGDSAVYLCASSPGSYNEQFFGPGTRLTVL.

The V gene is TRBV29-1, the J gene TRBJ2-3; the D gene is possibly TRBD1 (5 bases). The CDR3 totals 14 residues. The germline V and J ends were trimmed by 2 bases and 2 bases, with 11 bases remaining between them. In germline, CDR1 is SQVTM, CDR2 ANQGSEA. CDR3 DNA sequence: TGCAGCGTTGAAAGGGCAGGGAACACAGATACGCAGTATTTT. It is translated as CSVERAGNTDTQYF.

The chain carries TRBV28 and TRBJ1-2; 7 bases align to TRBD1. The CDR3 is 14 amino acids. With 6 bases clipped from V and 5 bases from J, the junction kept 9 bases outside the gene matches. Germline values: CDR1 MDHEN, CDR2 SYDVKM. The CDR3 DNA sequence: TGTGCCAGCAGCCCGCCGGGACAGACTTATGGCTACACCTTC. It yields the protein CASSPPGQTYGYTF.

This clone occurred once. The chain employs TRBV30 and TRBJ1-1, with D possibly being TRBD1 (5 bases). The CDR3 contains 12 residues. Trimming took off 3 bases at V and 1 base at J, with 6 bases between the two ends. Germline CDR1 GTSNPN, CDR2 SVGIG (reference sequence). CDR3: CAWRGRNTEAFF. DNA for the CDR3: TGTGCCTGGAGGGGGCGGAACACTGAAGCTTTCTTT.

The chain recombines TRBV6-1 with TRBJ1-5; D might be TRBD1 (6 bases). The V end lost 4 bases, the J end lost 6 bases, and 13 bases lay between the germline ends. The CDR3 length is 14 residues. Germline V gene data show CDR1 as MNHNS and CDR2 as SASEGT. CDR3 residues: CASSVKGGGQPQHF. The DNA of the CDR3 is TGTGCCAGCAGTGTTAAAGGGGGTGGTCAGCCCCAGCATTTT.

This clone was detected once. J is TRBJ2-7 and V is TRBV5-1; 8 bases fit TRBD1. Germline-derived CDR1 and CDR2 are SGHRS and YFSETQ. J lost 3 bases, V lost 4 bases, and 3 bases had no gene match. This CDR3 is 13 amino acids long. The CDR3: CASSGGTGYEQYF. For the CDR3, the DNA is TGCGCCAGCAGCGGCGGGACAGGCTACGAGCAGTACTTC.

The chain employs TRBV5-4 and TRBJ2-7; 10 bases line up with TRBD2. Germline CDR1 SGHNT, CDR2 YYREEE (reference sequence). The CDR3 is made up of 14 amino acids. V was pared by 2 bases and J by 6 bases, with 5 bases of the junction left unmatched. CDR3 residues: CASSLSGRVAEQYF. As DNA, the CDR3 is TGTGCCAGCAGCTTAAGCGGGAGGGTCGCCGAGCAGTACTTC.

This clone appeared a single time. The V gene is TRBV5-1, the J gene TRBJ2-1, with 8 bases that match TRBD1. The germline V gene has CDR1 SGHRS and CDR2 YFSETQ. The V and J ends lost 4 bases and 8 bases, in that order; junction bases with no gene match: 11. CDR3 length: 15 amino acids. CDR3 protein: CASSIYRGDRDEQFF. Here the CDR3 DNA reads TGCGCCAGCAGCATCTACAGGGGGGATAGAGATGAGCAGTTCTTC.

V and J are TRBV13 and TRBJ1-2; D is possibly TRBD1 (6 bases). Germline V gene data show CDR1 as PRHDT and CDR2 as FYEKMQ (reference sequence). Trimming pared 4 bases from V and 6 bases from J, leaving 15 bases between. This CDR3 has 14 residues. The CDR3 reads CASSSLGGAHGYTF. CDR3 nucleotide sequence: TGTGCCAGCAGCTCCCTCGGGGGGGCCCATGGCTACACCTTC.

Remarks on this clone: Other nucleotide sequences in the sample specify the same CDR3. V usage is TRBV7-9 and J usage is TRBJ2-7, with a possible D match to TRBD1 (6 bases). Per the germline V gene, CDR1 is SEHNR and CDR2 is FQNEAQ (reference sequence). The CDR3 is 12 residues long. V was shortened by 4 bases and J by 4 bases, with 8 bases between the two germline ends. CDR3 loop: CASSSQGYEQYF. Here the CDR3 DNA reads TGTGCCAGCAGCTCACAGGGTTACGAGCAGTACTTC.

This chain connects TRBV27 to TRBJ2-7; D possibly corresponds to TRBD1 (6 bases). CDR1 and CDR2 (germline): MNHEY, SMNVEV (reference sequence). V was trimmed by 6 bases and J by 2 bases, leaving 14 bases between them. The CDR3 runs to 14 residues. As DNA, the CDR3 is TGTGCCAGCAGCCTAGGGGGAGACACCTACGAGCAGTACTTC. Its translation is CASSLGGDTYEQYF.

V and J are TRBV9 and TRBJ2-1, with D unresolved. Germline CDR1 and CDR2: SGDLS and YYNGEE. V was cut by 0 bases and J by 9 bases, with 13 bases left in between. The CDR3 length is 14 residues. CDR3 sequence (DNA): TGTGCCAGCAGCGTAGGAAACTTCCCCGGTGAGCAGTTCTTC. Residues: CASSVGNFPGEQFF.

CDR3 protein: CASSGSGTQETQYF. The CDR3 nucleotides are TGTGCCAGCAGCGGTAGCGGGACCCAAGAGACCCAGTACTTC. The chain couples TRBV9 to TRBJ2-5; 8 bases fit TRBD2. Germline V lookup: CDR1 SGDLS, CDR2 YYNGEE. The ends lost 3 bases at V and 1 base at J; junction bases unmatched: 2. The CDR3 extends over 14 amino acids.

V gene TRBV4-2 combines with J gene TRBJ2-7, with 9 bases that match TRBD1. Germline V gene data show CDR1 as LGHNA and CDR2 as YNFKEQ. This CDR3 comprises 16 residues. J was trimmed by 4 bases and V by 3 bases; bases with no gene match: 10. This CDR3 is CASSHAQGAAGYEQYF. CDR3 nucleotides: TGTGCCAGCAGCCACGCACAGGGGGCAGCGGGGTACGAGCAGTACTTC.

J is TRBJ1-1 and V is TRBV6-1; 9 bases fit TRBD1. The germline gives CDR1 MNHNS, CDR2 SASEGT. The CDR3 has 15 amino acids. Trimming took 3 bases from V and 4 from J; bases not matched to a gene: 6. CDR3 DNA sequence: TGTGCCAGCAGTGAGTTGACAGGGGGGATCACTGAAGCTTTCTTT. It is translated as CASSELTGGITEAFF.

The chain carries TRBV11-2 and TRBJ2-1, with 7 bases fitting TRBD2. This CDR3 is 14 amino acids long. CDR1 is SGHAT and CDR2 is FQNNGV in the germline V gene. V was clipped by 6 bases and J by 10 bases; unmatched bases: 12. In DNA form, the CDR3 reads TGTGCCAGCAGGGTCAGCGGGATTCGCAACGAGCAGTTCTTC. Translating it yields CASRVSGIRNEQFF. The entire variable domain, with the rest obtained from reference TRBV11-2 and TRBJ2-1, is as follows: EAGVAQSPRYKIIEKRQSVAFWCNPISGHATLYWYQQILGQGPKLLIQFQNNGVVDDSQLPKDRFSAERLKGVDSTLKIQPAKLEDSAVYLCASRVSGIRNEQFFGPGTRLTVL.

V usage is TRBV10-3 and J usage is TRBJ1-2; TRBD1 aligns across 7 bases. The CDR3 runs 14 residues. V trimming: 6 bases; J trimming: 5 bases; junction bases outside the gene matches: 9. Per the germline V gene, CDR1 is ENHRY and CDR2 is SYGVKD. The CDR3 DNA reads TGTGCCATCAGCGCCGAGGGACAGAAGTATGGCTACACCTTC. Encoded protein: CAISAEGQKYGYTF.

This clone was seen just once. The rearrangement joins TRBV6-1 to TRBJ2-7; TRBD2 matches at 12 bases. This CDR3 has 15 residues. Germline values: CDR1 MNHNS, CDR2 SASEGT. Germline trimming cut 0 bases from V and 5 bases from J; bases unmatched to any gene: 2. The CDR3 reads CASSEAASGRDEQYF. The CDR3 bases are TGTGCCAGCAGTGAAGCGGCTAGCGGGAGGGACGAGCAGTACTTC.

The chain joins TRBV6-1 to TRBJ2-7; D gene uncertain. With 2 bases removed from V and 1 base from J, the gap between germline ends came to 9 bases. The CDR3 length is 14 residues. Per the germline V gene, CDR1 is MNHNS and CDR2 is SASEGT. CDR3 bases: TGTGCCAGCAGTGAAAGGAGAAGGTCCTACGAGCAGTACTTC. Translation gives CASSERRRSYEQYF.

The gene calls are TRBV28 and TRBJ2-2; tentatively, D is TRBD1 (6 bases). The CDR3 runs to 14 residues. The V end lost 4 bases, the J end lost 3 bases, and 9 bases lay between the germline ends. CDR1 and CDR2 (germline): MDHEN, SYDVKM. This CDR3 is CASSSAGDTGELFF. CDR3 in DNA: TGTGCCAGCAGTTCGGCAGGGGACACCGGGGAGCTGTTTTTT.

CDR3 loop: CASSLGTTAWETQYF. CDR3 DNA: TGTGCCAGCAGCTTAGGAACGACAGCTTGGGAGACCCAGTACTTC. This rearrangement joins TRBV7-9 to TRBJ2-5, with a tentative D call TRBD1 (5 bases). Germline CDR1 and CDR2: SEHNR and FQNEAQ (reference sequence). V was cut by 1 base and J by 5 bases, with 14 bases left in between. The CDR3 is 15 amino acids.

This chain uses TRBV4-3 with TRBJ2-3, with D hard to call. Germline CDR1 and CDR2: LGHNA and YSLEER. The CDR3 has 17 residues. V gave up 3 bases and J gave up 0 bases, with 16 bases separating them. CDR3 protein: CASSQSWRRPSTDTQYF. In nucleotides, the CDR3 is TGCGCCAGCAGCCAGTCGTGGCGGCGCCCTAGCACAGATACGCAGTATTTT.

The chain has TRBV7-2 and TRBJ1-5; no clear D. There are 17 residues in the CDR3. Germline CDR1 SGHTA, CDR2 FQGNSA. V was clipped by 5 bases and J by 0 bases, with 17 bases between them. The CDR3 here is CASSLRGVGNSNQPQHF. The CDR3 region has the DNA TGTGCCAGCAGCCTCCGTGGTGTCGGGAATAGCAATCAGCCCCAGCATTTT.

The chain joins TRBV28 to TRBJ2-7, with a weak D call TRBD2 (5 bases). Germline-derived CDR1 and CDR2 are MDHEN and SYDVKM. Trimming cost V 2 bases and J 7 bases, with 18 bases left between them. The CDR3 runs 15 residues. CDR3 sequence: CASSLGSEGGREQYF. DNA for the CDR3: TGTGCCAGCAGTTTAGGTAGCGAGGGCGGGCGGGAGCAGTACTTC.

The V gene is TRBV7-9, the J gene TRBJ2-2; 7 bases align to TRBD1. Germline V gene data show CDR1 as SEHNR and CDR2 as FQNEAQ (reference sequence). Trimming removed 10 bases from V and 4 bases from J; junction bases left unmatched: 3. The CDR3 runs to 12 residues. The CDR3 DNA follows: TGTGCCAACGACAGGGTCACCGGGGAGCTGTTTTTT. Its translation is CANDRVTGELFF.

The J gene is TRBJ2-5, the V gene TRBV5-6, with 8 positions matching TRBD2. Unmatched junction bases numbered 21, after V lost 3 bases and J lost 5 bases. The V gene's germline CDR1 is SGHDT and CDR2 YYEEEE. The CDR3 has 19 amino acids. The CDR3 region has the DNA TGTGCCAGCAGCTCGGTTCGGTTCGGTCGGGAGGGCCTGGGGGAGACCCAGTACTTC. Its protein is CASSSVRFGREGLGETQYF.